The TCR beta chain under discussion was sequenced for a study of siplizumab effects on memory and regulatory T cells (dated by TCRdb to about 2019). Describing the broader study: The study looked at the effect of siplizumab, an anti-CD2 antibody, on alloreactive T-cell subsets in allogeneic mixed lymphocyte reactions made from human PBMCs.

The library was produced with the immunoSEQ multiplex PCR assay. Each sample had 85,000 to 100,000 TCR templates assayed by the deep sequencing platform. Genomic DNA extracted from sorted T cells was the material used for TCRbeta CDR3 sequencing. In the authors' own workflow: The R programming language was used for clonal analysis of TCRbeta CDR3 data. Alloreactive CD4+ and CD8+ clones were defined by comparing unstimulated samples with post-reaction CFSE-low samples. Regulatory or non-regulatory origin of alloreactive CD4+ clones was assigned by matching sequences to the sorted unstimulated Treg and non-Treg repertoires. Not all clones reach the TCRdb copy of this immuneACCESS table, which keeps in-frame sequences only. Checked studies attribute under half of the gap to unresolved V genes and leave the rest unexplained. Clone size and the V and J calls come from that table; the DNA yielded D and trimming. The sample table records some 100,000 clones; about 95% of these occur just once. The ten largest clones represent 1% to 1.5% of the sample.

This clone was detected only a few times. Its binding antigen is unknown. Per-base qualities were not stored, and no clone one base away is much larger. The study at large found these results: The suppressive function of proliferating Tregs from siplizumab cultures was not functionally confirmed. Roughly 75-96% of proliferating CD4+ or CD8+ clones could not be assigned a naive or memory phenotype. Compared with memory T cells, unstimulated naive T cells appeared more diverse, and naive cells seemed to make a substantial contribution to the alloresponse. Among mappable alloreactive CD4+ clones, the Treg-derived fraction averaged approximately 69% with siplizumab versus 25% to 30% in control reactions. The cumulative frequency of alloreactive sequences traceable to unstimulated CD4+ memory T cells was significantly reduced by siplizumab. Sequences below about 10^-5 frequency were poorly captured, so only a minor fraction of alloreactive clones could be mapped to unstimulated subsets.

Sorted unstimulated T cells, along with proliferating T cells recovered from mixed lymphocyte reactions, underwent TCRbeta CDR3 sequencing. Fresh whole blood from roughly ten HLA-typed healthy donors was used to isolate PBMCs. To map where alloreactive clones came from, unstimulated CD4+ non-regulatory T cells were FACS-sorted. The sequencing input was non-Treg CD4+ T cells sorted from blood. The cell subset or site label, as the study defines it: FACS-sorted unstimulated CD4+ non-regulatory T cells. The origin of this receptor is a human donor in good health.

CDR3 reads: CASSLFFMAGSSYEQYF. The bases read TGTGCCAGCAGTTTATTCTTTATGGCAGGATCCTCCTACGAGCAGTACTTC. Rearrangement joined TRBV28 to TRBJ2-7; the D segment cannot be called with confidence. Taken from the germline V gene, the CDR1 and CDR2 loops are MDHEN and SYDVKM. The CDR3, cysteine through phenylalanine, is 17 amino acids long. Only the CDR3 part of the read is kept: 51 bases, read in frame from the first base. V loses 1 base, J loses 0 bases, and the germline ends lie 16 bases apart.